This entry lists 25 T cell receptor beta chains sequenced from one sample in a study of molecular identifiers for immune sequencing clone quantification. From the PCR reads, TCRdb called clonotypes with MiXCR, one entry per CDR3 protein. The sample has under 800,000 distinct CDR3 sequences, over 25% seen once. Material: naive CD8+ T cells from blood, with Jurkat cell RNA spiked in. The subset is: FACS-sorted CD8+CD4-CCR7+CD45RA+ naive T cells. These receptor sequences come from a human donor in good health. Some libraries in this study had Jurkat cell RNA spiked in.

This clonotype has at least ten counts. V gene TRBV2 combines with J gene TRBJ2-3, with 13 bases aligning to TRBD2. This CDR3 is built from 15 residues. Germline loops: CDR1 SNHLY, CDR2 FYNNEI. V lost 8 bases to trimming and J lost 1 base; unmatched junction nucleotides: 3. CDR3 amino acids: CASHGTSGGTDTQYF. The CDR3 bases are TGTGCCAGCCATGGGACTAGCGGGGGCACAGATACGCAGTATTTT.

To note about this clonotype: This clone may be a read error of a much larger clone one base away. The rearrangement joins TRBV6-5 to TRBJ2-3; D perhaps matches TRBD1 (6 bases). The CDR3 covers 16 residues. CDR1 is MNHEY, CDR2 SVGAGI, per germline. The CDR3: CASSFDRTSSTDAQYF. The CDR3 region has the DNA TGTGCCAGCAGTTTTGACAGGACTTCTAGCACAGATGCGCAGTATTTT.

For this clonotype: This may arise from a read error, as a much more abundant clone is one base away. This sequence joins TRBV7-8 and TRBJ2-1; D call uncertain. The length of the CDR3 is 14 residues. Germline V gene lookup returns CDR1 SGHVS and CDR2 FQNEAQ. Written as DNA, the CDR3 is TGTGCCAGCAGCAAGCGTCCAACCTACAATGAGCAGATCTTC. Translating it yields CASSKRPTYNEQIF.

This clonotype was seen a few times. This could be a read error, since a much larger clone is one nucleotide away. This CDR3 reads CAGSWGSSGANVLTF. The DNA of the CDR3 is TGTGCCGGCAGCTGGGGGAGCTCTGGGGCCAACGTCCTGACTTTC. The chain joins TRBV5-6 to TRBJ2-6; D assignment may be TRBD1 or TRBD2 (5 bases each). The germline gives CDR1 SGHDT, CDR2 YYEEEE. This CDR3 is built from 15 residues.

Turning to this clonotype: A much more abundant neighbour one base away suggests this may be a read error. The missing conserved phenylalanine or tryptophan at the end of this CDR3 makes a read error likely. The rearrangement uses TRBV5-6 and TRBJ2-3; maybe TRBD2 (5 bases). V was cut by 0 bases and J by 2 bases, with 10 bases left in between. The CDR3 is 15 amino acids. Germline V gene sequence: CDR1 SGHDT, CDR2 YYEEEE. The CDR3 sequence is CASSLGVGLTDTQYL. CDR3 bases: TGTGCCAGCAGCTTGGGGGTCGGACTCACAGATACGCAGTATTTA.

The chain couples TRBV20-1 to TRBJ2-5, with a weak D call TRBD1 (6 bases). This CDR3 has 16 amino acids. Germline CDR1 reads DFQATT; CDR2 reads SNEGSKA (reference sequence). Trimming took off 4 bases at V and 3 bases at J, with 21 bases between the two ends. The CDR3 coding sequence is TGCAGTGCTACGGCCCCCAGGGGCGTAGGGGAAGAGACCCAGTACTTC. The encoded protein is CSATAPRGVGEETQYF.

This clonotype showed up many times. The rearrangement uses TRBV12-3 or TRBV12-4 and TRBJ2-3, with TRBD1 matching 7 bases. There are 16 residues in the CDR3. Unmatched junction bases numbered 14, after V lost 6 bases and J lost 5 bases. The DNA of the CDR3 is TGTGCCAGCAGATCCCAGAGAACAGGGGCAGGAGATACGCAGTATTTT. This gives the protein CASRSQRTGAGDTQYF.

This clonotype was seen a handful of times. A read error is possible here, since a much larger clone lies one base away. The rearrangement uses TRBV4-1 and TRBJ2-7; weak D call: TRBD1 (5 bases). V was shortened by 2 bases and J by 4 bases, with 9 bases between the two germline ends. CDR1 is MGHRA, CDR2 YSYEKL, per germline. CDR3 length: 13 residues. CDR3 protein: CASSQRAGYEQYF. DNA for the CDR3: TGCGCCAGCAGCCAAAGGGCAGGGTACGAGCAGTACTTC.

This clonotype was seen a handful of times. This chain joins TRBV27 and TRBJ2-1; weak D call: TRBD2 (5 bases). The CDR3 covers 15 residues. V gave up 1 base and J gave up 2 bases, with 9 bases separating them. Germline lookup yields CDR1 MNHEY and CDR2 SMNVEV (reference sequence). The chain's CDR3 is CASSLLANTYNEQFF. CDR3 nucleotides: TGTGCCAGCAGTTTATTAGCGAATACCTACAATGAGCAGTTCTTC.

In its sample, this clonotype was seen a few times. V usage is TRBV11-2 and J usage is TRBJ2-2, with 8 positions matching TRBD1. Germline lookup yields CDR1 SGHAT and CDR2 FQNNGV. The CDR3 is made up of 17 amino acids. Unmatched junction bases numbered 9, after V lost 4 bases and J lost 2 bases. As DNA, the CDR3 is TGTGCCAGCAGCTGGGAACCGGGACAGGTTAACACCGGGGAGCTGTTTTTT. Encoded protein: CASSWEPGQVNTGELFF.

At least ten counts were recorded for this clonotype. The V call is TRBV7-9, the J call TRBJ1-4; D call uncertain. The CDR3 runs 15 residues. Germline assignment: CDR1 SEHNR and CDR2 FQNEAQ (reference sequence). Trimming took off 4 bases at V and 6 bases at J, with 15 bases between the two ends. The CDR3 loop is CASSSGPGDDEKLFF. Written as DNA, the CDR3 is TGTGCCAGCAGCTCTGGGCCGGGAGACGATGAAAAACTGTTTTTT.

This clonotype was found a few times. The chain is built from TRBV9 and TRBJ2-1; no firm D call. Between the trimmed V and J ends, which lost 3 bases and 0 bases, there was a span of 10 bases. The germline V gene encodes CDR1 SGDLS and CDR2 YYNGEE. The CDR3 loop spans 15 amino acids. The DNA for the CDR3 is TGTGCCAGCAGCGGTCGACTCAGCTCCTACAATGAGCAGTTCTTC. Protein: CASSGRLSSYNEQFF. Drawing the rest from reference TRBV9 and TRBJ2-1, the complete variable domain is DSGVTQTPKHLITATGQRVTLRCSPRSGDLSVYWYQQSLDQGLQFLIQYYNGEERAKGNILERFSAQQFPDLHSELNLSSLELGDSALYFCASSGRLSSYNEQFFGPGTRLTVL.

The chain uses TRBV9 and TRBJ1-4; TRBD1 is a possible D gene (5 bases). Trimming took off 3 bases at V and 4 bases at J, with 16 bases between the two ends. Germline loops: CDR1 SGDLS, CDR2 YYNGEE. The CDR3 runs 16 residues. The CDR3 spells CASSEALGGGNEKLFF. CDR3 DNA: TGTGCCAGCAGCGAGGCCCTCGGGGGTGGTAATGAAAAACTGTTTTTT.

A note on this clonotype: This sequence may be a read error, since a much larger clone differs from it by one base. This chain joins TRBV28 and TRBJ2-3; 8 nucleotides line up with TRBD1. CDR1 is MDHEN, CDR2 SYDVKM, per germline. CDR3 length: 14 residues. CDR3 loop: CARSLTGDTDTQYF. CDR3 in DNA: TGTGCCCGCAGCCTGACAGGGGACACAGATACGCAGTATTTT. The entire variable domain, with the rest obtained from reference TRBV28 and TRBJ2-3, is as follows: DVKVTQSSRYLVKRTGEKVFLECVQDMDHENMFWYRQDPGLGLRLIYFSYDVKMKEKGDIPEGYSVSREKKERFSLILESASTNQTSMYLCARSLTGDTDTQYFGPGTRLTVL.

This clonotype was recorded many times. CDR3 DNA: TGCGCCAGCAGCTTGGAGGCGGAGAACACCGGGGAGCTGTTTTTT. As protein: CASSLEAENTGELFF. The chain employs TRBV5-1 and TRBJ2-2; no firm D call. V lost 0 bases to trimming and J lost 1 base, with 7 bases between them. Germline CDR1 reads SGHRS; CDR2 reads YFSETQ. This CDR3 spans 15 amino acids.

This clonotype was recorded at least ten times. The CDR3 DNA sequence: TGTGCCTGGAGTGAACGACTAGCGGGAGGGACCGAGCAGTACTTC. It codes for CAWSERLAGGTEQYF. The chain uses TRBV30 and TRBJ2-7, with TRBD2 identical over 14 bases. After removal of 1 base from V and 6 bases from J, the junction contained 5 bases not matched to a gene. Germline V lookup: CDR1 GTSNPN, CDR2 SVGIG (reference sequence). The CDR3 is made up of 15 amino acids.

As for this clonotype: A clone one base away is much larger, so this may be a read error. The chain employs TRBV2 and TRBJ2-3; perhaps TRBD1 as D (6 bases). The CDR3 contains 14 residues. Germline V CDR1 and CDR2: SNHLY, FYNNEI. The CDR3 loop is CAGSEARGTDTQYF. The CDR3 DNA is TGTGCCGGCAGTGAAGCGAGGGGGACAGATACGCAGTATTTT.

The chain is built from TRBV4-3 and TRBJ1-2; 7 nucleotides line up with TRBD1. The trim removed 0 bases at V and 4 bases at J, leaving 5 bases unmatched. The CDR3 is 15 amino acids. Per germline, CDR1 LGHNA and CDR2 YSLEER. The CDR3 region has the DNA TGCGCCAGCAGCCAAGAGAGGGGGCTCGCCTATGGCTACACCTTC. This encodes CASSQERGLAYGYTF.

This clonotype was detected many times. This sequence joins TRBV2 and TRBJ2-3; TRBD2 might be the D (6 bases). The germline gives CDR1 SNHLY, CDR2 FYNNEI. The CDR3 consists of 18 residues. Trimming took 3 bases from V and 0 from J, leaving 19 bases between them. As DNA, the CDR3 is TGTGCCAGCAGTGACGGACCGCCAGGGACTCCGAGCACAGATACGCAGTATTTT. Translation gives CASSDGPPGTPSTDTQYF. Supplemented by reference TRBV2 and TRBJ2-3, the full variable domain reads EPEVTQTPSHQVTQMGQEVILRCVPISNHLYFYWYRQILGQKVEFLVSFYNNEISEKSEIFDDQFSVERPDGSNFTLKIRSTKLEDSAMYFCASSDGPPGTPSTDTQYFGPGTRLTVL.

The chain uses TRBV7-7 and TRBJ1-1; D not resolved. Between the trimmed V and J ends, which lost 3 bases and 7 bases, there was a span of 6 bases. The CDR3 has 11 amino acids. Germline V CDR1 and CDR2: SSHAT, FNYEAQ (reference sequence). CDR3: CASSFGFEAFF. CDR3 bases: TGTGCCAGCAGCTTTGGGTTTGAAGCTTTCTTT.

This clonotype was recorded at least ten times. The chain recombines TRBV7-8 with TRBJ1-4; a weak D match, TRBD1 (6 bases). The CDR3 contains 15 residues. Germline V CDR1 and CDR2: SGHVS, FQNEAQ. V was cut by 1 base and J by 5 bases, with 11 bases left in between. CDR3 loop: CASSLGWTDNEKLFF. Here the CDR3 DNA reads TGTGCCAGCAGCTTAGGTTGGACAGACAATGAAAAACTGTTTTTT.

The rearrangement links TRBV14 to TRBJ2-7; D not certain. With 1 base removed from V and 3 bases from J, the gap between germline ends came to 13 bases. The germline V gene has CDR1 SGHDN and CDR2 FVKESK. There are 15 residues in the CDR3. CDR3 in amino acids: CASSQGNVGFYEQYF. The CDR3, as DNA: TGTGCCAGCAGCCAAGGAAACGTCGGATTCTACGAGCAGTACTTC.

This clonotype was seen repeatedly, ten times or more. The chain uses TRBV27 and TRBJ1-3; TRBD1 matches at 7 bases. Germline V gene lookup returns CDR1 MNHEY and CDR2 SMNVEV (reference sequence). Trimming removed 2 bases from V and 2 bases from J; junction bases left unmatched: 3. The CDR3 has 15 residues. The CDR3 sequence: CASSLDREPGNTIYF. The CDR3 region has the DNA TGTGCCAGCAGTTTAGACAGGGAGCCTGGAAACACCATATATTTT.

This clonotype was seen ten or more times. The rearrangement uses TRBV5-6 and TRBJ2-3; D ambiguous. CDR1 SGHDT and CDR2 YYEEEE come from the germline V gene. This CDR3 comprises 12 residues. The germline V and J ends were trimmed by 2 bases and 3 bases, with 4 bases remaining between them. The CDR3 spells CASSFTTDTQYF. CDR3 bases: TGTGCCAGCAGCTTTACGACAGATACGCAGTATTTT.

This clonotype was detected ten times or more. V and J are TRBV4-1 and TRBJ1-5, with D perhaps TRBD1 (5 bases). The CDR3 contains 16 residues. Germline CDR1 MGHRA, CDR2 YSYEKL. V was trimmed by 3 bases and J by 1 base, leaving 13 bases between them. Here the CDR3 reads CASSQFYGDSNQPQHF. As DNA, the CDR3 is TGCGCCAGCAGCCAGTTCTATGGGGACAGCAATCAGCCCCAGCATTTT.